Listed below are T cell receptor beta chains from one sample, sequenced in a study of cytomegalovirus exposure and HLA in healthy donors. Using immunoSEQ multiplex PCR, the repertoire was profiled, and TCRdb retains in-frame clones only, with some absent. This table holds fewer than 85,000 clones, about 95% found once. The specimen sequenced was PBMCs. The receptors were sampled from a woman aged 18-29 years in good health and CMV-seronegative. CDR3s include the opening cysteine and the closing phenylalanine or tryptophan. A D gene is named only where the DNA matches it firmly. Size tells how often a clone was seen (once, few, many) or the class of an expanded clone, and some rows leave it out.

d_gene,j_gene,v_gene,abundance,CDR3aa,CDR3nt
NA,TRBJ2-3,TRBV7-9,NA,CASSLAWDTQYF,TGTGCCAGCAGCTTGGCCTGGGATACGCAGTATTTT
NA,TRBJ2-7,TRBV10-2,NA,CASSESMGGRGEQYF,TGCGCCAGCAGTGAGTCGATGGGTGGACGGGGCGAGCAGTACTTC
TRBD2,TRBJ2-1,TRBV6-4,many,CASSDRAGDFNEQFF,TGTGCCAGCAGTGACAGAGCGGGAGATTTTAATGAGCAGTTCTTC
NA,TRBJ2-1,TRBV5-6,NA,CASSPKWSGSRSYNEQFF,TGTGCCAGCAGCCCCAAATGGTCCGGGAGTAGATCCTACAATGAGCAGTTCTTC
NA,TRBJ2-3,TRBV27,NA,CASSSGSWDTQYF,TGTGCCAGCAGTTCAGGGTCGTGGGATACGCAGTATTTT
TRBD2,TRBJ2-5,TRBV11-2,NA,CASSFGLGEGETQYF,TGTGCCAGCAGCTTCGGACTTGGGGAGGGAGAGACCCAGTACTTC
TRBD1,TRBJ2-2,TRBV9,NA,CASTQYHRDSGELFF,TGTGCCAGCACCCAATACCATCGGGACAGCGGGGAGCTGTTTTTT
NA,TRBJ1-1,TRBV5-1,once,CASSLARGNTEAFF,TGCGCCAGCAGCTTGGCCCGGGGGAACACTGAAGCTTTCTTT
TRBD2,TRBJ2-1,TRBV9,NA,CASSVGLAVVYNEQFF,TGTGCCAGCAGCGTAGGACTAGCGGTCGTATACAATGAGCAGTTCTTC
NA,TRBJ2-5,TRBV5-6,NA,CASRGFWEAGQSETQYF,TGTGCCAGCAGGGGGTTTTGGGAAGCGGGACAATCGGAGACCCAGTACTTC
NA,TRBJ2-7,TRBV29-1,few,CSVETGHSYEQYF,TGCAGCGTTGAGACAGGACACTCCTACGAGCAGTACTTC
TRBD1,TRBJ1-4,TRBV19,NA,CASRRTGDYEKLFF,TGTGCCAGTAGGAGGACAGGGGATTATGAAAAACTGTTTTTT
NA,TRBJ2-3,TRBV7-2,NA,CASSLGGPTGRSDTQYF,TGTGCCAGCAGCTTAGGTGGTCCGACAGGGAGGTCAGATACGCAGTATTTT
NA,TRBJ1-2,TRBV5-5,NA,CASSLAPRDRYGYGYTF,TGTGCCAGCAGCTTGGCTCCCAGAGACAGGTACGGCTATGGCTACACCTTC
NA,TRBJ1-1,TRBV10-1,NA,CASSLGGNTEAFF,TGCGCCAGCAGCCTGGGGGGGAACACTGAAGCTTTCTTT
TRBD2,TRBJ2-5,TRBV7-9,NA,CASSDLAGEGETQYF,TGTGCCAGCAGCGACCTAGCGGGAGAGGGAGAGACCCAGTACTTC
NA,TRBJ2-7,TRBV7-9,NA,CASSLDSPTEQYF,TGTGCCAGCAGCTTGGACAGCCCTACCGAGCAGTACTTC
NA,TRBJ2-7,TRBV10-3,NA,CAISESEVYYEQYF,TGTGCCATCAGTGAGTCCGAGGTTTACTACGAGCAGTACTTC
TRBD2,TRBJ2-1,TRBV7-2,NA,CASSWSSGESSYNEQFF,TGTGCCAGCAGCTGGTCTAGCGGGGAGAGCTCCTACAATGAGCAGTTCTTC
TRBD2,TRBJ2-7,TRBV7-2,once,CASSVAGGSDEQYF,TGTGCCAGCAGTGTAGCGGGAGGTTCTGACGAGCAGTACTTC
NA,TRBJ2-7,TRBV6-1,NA,CATDKTTSYEQYF,TGTGCCACCGATAAGACGACATCCTACGAGCAGTACTTC
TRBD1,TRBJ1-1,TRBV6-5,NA,CASSYSGTGGTEAFF,TGTGCCAGCAGTTACTCGGGGACAGGGGGCACTGAAGCTTTCTTT
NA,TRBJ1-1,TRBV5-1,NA,CASSLEVGLTEAFF,TGCGCCAGCAGCTTGGAAGTGGGGCTCACTGAAGCTTTCTTT
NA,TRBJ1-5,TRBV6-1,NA,CASSEPNRGVNQPQHF,TGTGCCAGCAGTGAACCGAATAGGGGTGTGAATCAGCCCCAGCATTTT
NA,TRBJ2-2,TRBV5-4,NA,CASSLGVAGFANTGELFF,TGTGCCAGCAGCCTCGGAGTGGCGGGGTTCGCGAACACCGGGGAGCTGTTTTTT
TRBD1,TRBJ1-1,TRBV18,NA,CASSPRDSENTEAFF,TGTGCCAGCTCACCACGGGACAGTGAAAACACTGAAGCTTTCTTT
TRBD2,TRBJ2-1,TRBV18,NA,CASSPPSGRAVNEQFF,TGTGCCAGCTCACCACCAAGCGGGAGGGCCGTCAATGAGCAGTTCTTC
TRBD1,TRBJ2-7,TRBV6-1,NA,CASWTGEYVHEQYF,TGTGCCAGCTGGACAGGGGAATATGTCCACGAGCAGTACTTC
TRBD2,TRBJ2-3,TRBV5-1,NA,CASSSSGLAGEGGWADTQYF,TGCGCCAGCAGCTCGTCCGGACTAGCGGGAGAGGGTGGATGGGCAGATACGCAGTATTTT
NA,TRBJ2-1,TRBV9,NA,CASSLTSSYNEQFF,TGTGCCAGCAGCTTAACTAGCTCCTACAATGAGCAGTTCTTC
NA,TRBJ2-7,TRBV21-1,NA,CASSKGREPTYEQYF,TGTGCCAGCAGCAAAGGGAGGGAGCCCACCTACGAGCAGTACTTC
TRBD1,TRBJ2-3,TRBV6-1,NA,CASSVSRDRSTDTQYF,TGTGCCAGCAGTGTTTCCCGGGACAGGAGCACAGATACGCAGTATTTT
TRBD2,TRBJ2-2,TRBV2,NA,CATESTSGLSGELFF,TGTGCCACCGAGAGCACTAGCGGGCTTTCAGGGGAGCTGTTTTTT
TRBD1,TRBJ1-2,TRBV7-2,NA,CASMARDSYGYTF,TGTGCCAGCATGGCCAGGGACAGCTATGGCTACACCTTC
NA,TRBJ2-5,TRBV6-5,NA,CASRRFLQETQYF,TGTGCCAGCAGACGCTTCCTACAAGAGACCCAGTACTTC
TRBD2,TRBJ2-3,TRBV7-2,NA,CASSLGLAGGDTQYF,TGTGCCAGCAGCCTAGGACTAGCGGGAGGGGATACGCAGTATTTT
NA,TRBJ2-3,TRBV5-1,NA,CASSLATSTDTQYF,TGCGCCAGCAGCTTGGCCACTAGCACAGATACGCAGTATTTT
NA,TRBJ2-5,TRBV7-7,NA,CASSPGDPPQETQYF,TGTGCCAGCAGCCCAGGGGACCCTCCTCAAGAGACCCAGTACTTC
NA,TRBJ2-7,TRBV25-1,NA,CASSPGDNYEQYF,TGTGCCAGCAGTCCAGGGGACAACTACGAGCAGTACTTC
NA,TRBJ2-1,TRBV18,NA,CASSRSNSGTPEQFF,TGTGCCAGCTCACGCTCTAACTCCGGGACACCGGAGCAGTTCTTC
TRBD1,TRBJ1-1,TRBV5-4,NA,CASRLRQGAAEAFF,TGTGCCAGCAGGCTCCGGCAGGGGGCAGCTGAAGCTTTCTTT
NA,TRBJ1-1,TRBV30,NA,CAWMRQFFPNTEAFF,TGTGCCTGGATGAGACAGTTCTTTCCCAACACTGAAGCTTTCTTT
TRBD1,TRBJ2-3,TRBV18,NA,CASSLTTPTGAVRTDTQYF,TGTGCCAGCTCTCTAACCACCCCCACAGGGGCGGTCCGCACAGATACGCAGTATTTT
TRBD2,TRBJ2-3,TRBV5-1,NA,CASSRSGDLTDTQYF,TGCGCCAGCAGCCGGAGCGGGGACCTCACAGATACGCAGTATTTT
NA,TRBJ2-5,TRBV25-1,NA,CASRGTRDLQETQYF,TGTGCCAGCAGGGGTACCCGGGACTTGCAAGAGACCCAGTACTTC
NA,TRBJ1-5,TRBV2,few,CASRARVQPQHF,TGTGCCAGCAGGGCCAGGGTCCAGCCCCAGCATTTT
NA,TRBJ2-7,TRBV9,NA,CASSARNLPYEQYF,TGTGCCAGCAGCGCGAGGAACCTCCCCTACGAGCAGTACTTC
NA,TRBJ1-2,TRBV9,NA,CASSDRSGHVYGYTF,TGTGCCAGCAGCGACAGATCGGGACACGTATATGGCTACACCTTC